A selection of T cell receptor beta chains follows, all from one sample in a study of beta chain features in type 1 diabetes. Assay: immunoSEQ multiplex PCR; the TCRdb copy retains only in-frame clones and omits some. The sample has roughly 50,000 clones, less than 55% seen once. The sequenced sample consisted of Tregs from blood. The receptors originated from a man aged 30-40 years with type 1 diabetes. The CDR3 runs from the conserved cysteine through the conserved F or W.

V gene	J gene	CDR3 protein
TRBV11-3	TRBJ2-2	CASSQSGGELFF
TRBV5-1	TRBJ2-1	CASSAGTSGGNEQFF
TRBV7-2	TRBJ2-4	CASSPTLLANIQYF
TRBV21-1	TRBJ1-1	CASSNAGVFDTEAFF
TRBV5-4	TRBJ2-1	CASSLGAGGPNEQFF
TRBV7-8	TRBJ1-1	CASSLTGLGTEAFF
TRBV9	TRBJ2-5	CASSVGLSPRGNEETQYF
TRBV7-2	TRBJ2-3	CASSSMNRARDTQYF
TRBV18	TRBJ2-2	CASSPLLAGDGELFF
TRBV28	TRBJ2-7	CASGLAGTHEQYF
TRBV18	TRBJ1-5	CASSPQGQPNQPQHF
TRBV4-2	TRBJ2-3	CASSQSPAAFGTDTQYF
TRBV5-6	TRBJ2-3	CASSFKAGVSDTQYF
TRBV19	TRBJ2-3	CASSTLGKGPDTQYF
TRBV6-6	TRBJ1-5	CASSYSQVRSNQPQHF
TRBV5-4	TRBJ2-1	CASSLAAGPRVF
TRBV6-1	TRBJ2-7	CASSEPAVSYEQYF
TRBV7-9	TRBJ2-3	CASSVGLATSTDTQYF
TRBV5-1	TRBJ2-1	CASSFLAGGLTNEQFF
TRBV28	TRBJ2-6	CASSGDFGANVLTF
TRBV30	TRBJ2-2	CAGQGSYVTGELFF
TRBV9	TRBJ2-1	CASSASSGRYNEQFF
TRBV11-3	TRBJ2-7	CASSLVQEGEQYF
TRBV5-1	TRBJ1-5	CASSLGQGGQPQHF
TRBV28	TRBJ1-1	CAAATNTEAFF
TRBV7-3	TRBJ2-1	CASSLRDRDNEQFF
TRBV4-2	TRBJ1-1	CASSQPTQGDTEAFF
TRBV5-6	TRBJ1-4	CASSRIAGIDEKLFF
TRBV7-6	TRBJ2-5	CASSLQRGLAEETQYF
TRBV18	TRBJ2-3	CASSRNSPPWSTQYF
TRBV11-2	TRBJ2-7	CASSLATTSLEQYF
TRBV7-2	TRBJ1-2	CASSLIAVNYGYTF
TRBV18	TRBJ2-3	CASSSTRDTQYF
TRBV5-6	TRBJ1-1	CASSRRAGGGNTEAFF
TRBV28	TRBJ1-2	CASSLVNYGYTF
TRBV11-3	TRBJ2-1	CASSLSTGTDLVF
TRBV7-2	TRBJ1-5	CASSLRIAREGMHQPQHF
TRBV6-4	TRBJ2-2	CASTQLAGAPTGELFF
TRBV19	TRBJ2-1	CASRSESSYNEQFF
TRBV7-2	TRBJ1-5	CASSLVGTGTGNQPQHF
TRBV4-2	TRBJ2-1	CASSPREGEQFF
TRBV28	TRBJ1-6	CASSLRDRDGSPLHF